The 5 T cell receptor beta chains presented below share a single source sample, sequenced in a study of blood T cell repertoires in COVID-19. Profiled with immunoSEQ multiplex PCR; TCRdb holds only in-frame clones, not every one. The sample lists about 230,000 clones, less than 90% occurring once. The specimen was peripheral blood. All receptors come from a woman between 70 and 85 years old with active or convalescent COVID-19.

The V gene is TRBV5-6, the J gene TRBJ1-1; 10 bases map to TRBD1. With 4 bases clipped from V and 6 bases from J, the junction kept 6 bases outside the gene matches. The CDR3 length is 14 residues. The germline CDR1 and CDR2 sequences are SGHDT and YYEEEE. The CDR3 DNA follows: TGTGCCAGCAGCCGTGGGGACAGGGGCTCTGAAGCTTTCTTT. Translating it yields CASSRGDRGSEAFF.

DNA of the CDR3: TGTGCCAGTAGTCCCCTCCGGGACAGGGTATCCGGAAACACCATATATTTT. Translating it yields CASSPLRDRVSGNTIYF. V usage is TRBV19 and J usage is TRBJ1-3; 9 nucleotides agree with TRBD1. Germline CDR1 and CDR2: LNHDA and SQIVND (reference sequence). Trimming cost V 5 bases and J 4 bases; bases outside gene matches: 12. This CDR3 comprises 17 residues.

V usage is TRBV29-1 and J usage is TRBJ1-2, with 7 nucleotides matching TRBD1. Germline V gene sequence: CDR1 SQVTM, CDR2 ANQGSEA. This CDR3 comprises 11 residues. The V gene end was trimmed by 6 bases and the J gene end by 4 bases; junction bases not matched to a gene: 2. As DNA, the CDR3 is TGCAGCGTCTGGGACAGCTATGGCTACACCTTC. It encodes CSVWDSYGYTF.

The chain recombines TRBV4-3 with TRBJ2-7, with D perhaps matching TRBD2 (7 bases). This CDR3 has 16 amino acids. The germline V and J ends were trimmed by 1 base and 4 bases, with 17 bases remaining between them. CDR1 is LGHNA, CDR2 YSLEER, per germline. The CDR3 region is CASSQVEGGGVYEQYF. DNA for the CDR3: TGCGCCAGCAGCCAAGTGGAAGGGGGGGGCGTTTACGAGCAGTACTTC.

The chain combines TRBV29-1 with TRBJ1-1; TRBD1 matches at 12 bases. CDR1 and CDR2 (germline): SQVTM, ANQGSEA. J lost 8 bases, V lost 4 bases, and 5 bases had no gene match. The CDR3 sequence is 13 residues long. CDR3 nucleotides: TGCAGCGTTGGCCGGGGACAGGGGGCGGAAGCTTTCTTT. It yields the protein CSVGRGQGAEAFF.